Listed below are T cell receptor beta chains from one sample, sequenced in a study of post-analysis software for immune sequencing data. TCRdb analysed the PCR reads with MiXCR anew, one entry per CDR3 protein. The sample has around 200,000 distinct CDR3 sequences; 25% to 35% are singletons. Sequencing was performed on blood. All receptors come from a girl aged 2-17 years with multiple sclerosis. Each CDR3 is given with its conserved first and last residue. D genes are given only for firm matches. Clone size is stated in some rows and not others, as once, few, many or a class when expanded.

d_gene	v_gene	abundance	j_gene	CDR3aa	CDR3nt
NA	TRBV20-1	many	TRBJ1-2	CSHRTTPYGYTF	TGCAGTCACAGAACAACCCCATATGGCTACACCTTC
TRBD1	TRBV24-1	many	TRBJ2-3	CATSDRGRTDTQYF	TGTGCCACCAGCGACAGGGGTCGCACAGATACGCAGTATTTT
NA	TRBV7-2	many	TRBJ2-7	CASSFSPTYEQYF	TGTGCCAGCAGCTTTTCACCTACCTACGAGCAGTACTTC
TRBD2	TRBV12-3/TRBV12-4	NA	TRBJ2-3	CASSSPWGGNTDTQYF	TGTGCCAGCAGTTCCCCTTGGGGGGGGAACACAGATACGCAGTATTTT
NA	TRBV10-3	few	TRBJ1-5	CAISVEGQPQHF	TGTGCCATCAGTGTCGAGGGTCAGCCCCAGCATTTT
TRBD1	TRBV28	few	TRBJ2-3	CASSLPQGAGDTQYF	TGTGCCAGCAGTTTGCCCCAGGGGGCGGGAGATACGCAGTATTTT
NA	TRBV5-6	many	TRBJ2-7	CASSFLDLHEQYF	TGTGCCAGCAGCTTCCTTGACTTGCACGAGCAGTACTTC
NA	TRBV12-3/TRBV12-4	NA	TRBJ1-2	CASRRTTLPGRIYGYTF	TGTGCCAGCAGGCGAACGACACTTCCGGGACGGATCTATGGCTACACCTTC
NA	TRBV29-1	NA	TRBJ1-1	CSVEGQTNTEAFF	TGCAGCGTTGAAGGGCAGACGAACACTGAAGCTTTCTTT
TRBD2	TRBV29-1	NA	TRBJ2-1	CSVEGGRDSGTSGRNPNEQFF	TGCAGCGTTGAGGGGGGGAGAGACAGTGGGACTAGCGGGAGGAATCCCAATGAGCAGTTCTTC
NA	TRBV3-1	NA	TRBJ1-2	CASSQEMRGGGYTF	TGTGCCAGCAGCCAAGAGATGCGAGGTGGTGGCTACACCTTC
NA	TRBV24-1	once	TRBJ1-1	CATSALDGGASF	TGTGCCACCAGTGCACTCGACGGCGGGGCTTCCTTT
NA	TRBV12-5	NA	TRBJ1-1	CASGLGRLNTEAFF	TGTGCTAGTGGTTTGGGACGGTTGAACACTGAAGCTTTCTTT
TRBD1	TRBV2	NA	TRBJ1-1	CASSENRGTEAFF	TGTGCCAGCAGTGAGAACAGGGGCACTGAAGCTTTCTTT
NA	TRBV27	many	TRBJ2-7	CASSLAFSSYEQYF	TGTGCCAGCAGTTTAGCCTTTAGCTCCTACGAGCAGTACTTC
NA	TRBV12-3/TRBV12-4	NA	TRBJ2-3	CASSLVGPDTQYF	TGTGCCAGCAGTTTAGTCGGGCCAGATACGCAGTATTTT
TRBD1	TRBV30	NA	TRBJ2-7	CAWSWDRSYEQYF	TGTGCCTGGAGTTGGGACAGGTCCTACGAGCAGTACTTC
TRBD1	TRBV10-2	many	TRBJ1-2	CASSYRGRSYGYTF	TGCGCCAGCAGCTACAGGGGGCGCAGCTATGGCTACACCTTC
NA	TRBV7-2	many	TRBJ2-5	CASSLELDQETQYF	TGTGCCAGCAGCTTAGAGCTGGACCAAGAGACCCAGTACTTC
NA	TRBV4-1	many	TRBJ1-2	CASSSREGYGYTF	TGCGCCAGCAGCTCAAGGGAGGGCTATGGCTACACCTTC
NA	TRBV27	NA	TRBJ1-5	CASSLVGTAINQPQHF	TGTGCCAGCAGTTTAGTTGGGACCGCTATCAATCAGCCCCAGCATTTT
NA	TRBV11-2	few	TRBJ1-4	CASSRTGLGNEKLFF	TGTGCCAGCAGCCGAACTGGACTCGGGAATGAAAAACTGTTTTTT
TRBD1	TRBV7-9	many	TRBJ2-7	CASSWARDRGLYEQYF	TGTGCCAGCAGCTGGGCCCGGGACAGGGGACTCTACGAGCAGTACTTC
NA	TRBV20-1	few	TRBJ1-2	CSASPRPYGYTF	TGCAGTGCTAGTCCCCGGCCATATGGCTACACCTTC
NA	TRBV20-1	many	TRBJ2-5	CSASRDTYQETQYF	TGCAGTGCTAGCCGGGACACATACCAAGAGACCCAGTACTTC
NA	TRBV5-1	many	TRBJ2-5	CASSFSGSETQYF	TGCGCCAGCAGCTTTTCAGGGTCGGAGACCCAGTACTTC
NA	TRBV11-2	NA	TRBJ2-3	CASSLYRTPGTDTQYF	TGTGCCAGCAGTTTGTATAGGACGCCAGGCACAGATACGCAGTATTTT
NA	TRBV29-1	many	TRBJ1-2	CSVESRAYGYTF	TGCAGCGTTGAATCCAGGGCCTATGGCTACACCTTC
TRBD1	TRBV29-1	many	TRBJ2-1	CSVEEKGQGFRFF	TGCAGCGTTGAAGAGAAGGGACAGGGTTTTAGGTTCTTC
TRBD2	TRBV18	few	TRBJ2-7	CASSRYSGGPTYEQYF	TGTGCCAGCTCGCGATACAGCGGGGGCCCTACCTACGAGCAGTACTTC
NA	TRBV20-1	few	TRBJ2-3	CSARDVGTDTQYF	TGCAGTGCTAGAGACGTGGGCACAGATACGCAGTATTTT
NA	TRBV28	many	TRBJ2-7	CAAALPGSPYEQYF	TGTGCCGCAGCCTTACCCGGGTCCCCCTACGAGCAGTACTTC
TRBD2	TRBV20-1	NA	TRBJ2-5	CSARDSCLAVPVEQYF	TGCAGTGCTAGAGATAGCTGTCTAGCGGTCCCCGTGGAGCAGTACTTC
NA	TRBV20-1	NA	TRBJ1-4	CSAREGAGTNEKLFF	TGCAGTGCTAGAGAGGGGGCGGGAACTAATGAAAAACTGTTTTTT
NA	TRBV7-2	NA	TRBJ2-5	CASRLTYQETQYF	TGTGCCAGCAGGCTAACGTACCAAGAGACCCAGTACTTC
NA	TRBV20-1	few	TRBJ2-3	CSARDYIRGTDTQYF	TGCAGTGCTAGAGATTATATAAGGGGCACAGATACGCAGTATTTT
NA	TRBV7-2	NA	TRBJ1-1	CASSPVGRGGEAFF	TGTGCCAGCAGCCCAGTGGGCAGGGGAGGTGAAGCTTTCTTT
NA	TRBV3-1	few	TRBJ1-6	CASSQVARLNSPLHF	TGTGCCAGCAGCCAAGTTGCAAGACTAAATTCACCCCTCCACTTT
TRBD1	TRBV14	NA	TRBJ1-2	CASSQDSNRGLIYGYTF	TGTGCCAGCAGCCAAGACTCCAACAGGGGGTTGATTTATGGCTACACCTTC
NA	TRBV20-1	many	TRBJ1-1	CSAHRIMNTEAFF	TGCAGTGCTCACCGGATTATGAACACTGAAGCTTTCTTT
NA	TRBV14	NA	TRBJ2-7	CASSQVTGEQYF	TGTGCCAGCAGCCAAGTTACCGGCGAGCAGTACTTC
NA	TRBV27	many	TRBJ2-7	CASSFVPGHEQYF	TGTGCCAGCAGTTTTGTCCCAGGGCACGAGCAGTACTTC
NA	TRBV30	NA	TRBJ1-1	CASSGAEAFF	TGTGCCAGCTCGGGCGCTGAAGCTTTCTTT
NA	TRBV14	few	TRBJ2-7	CASSHRTYEQYF	TGTGCCAGCAGCCATCGTACCTACGAGCAGTACTTC